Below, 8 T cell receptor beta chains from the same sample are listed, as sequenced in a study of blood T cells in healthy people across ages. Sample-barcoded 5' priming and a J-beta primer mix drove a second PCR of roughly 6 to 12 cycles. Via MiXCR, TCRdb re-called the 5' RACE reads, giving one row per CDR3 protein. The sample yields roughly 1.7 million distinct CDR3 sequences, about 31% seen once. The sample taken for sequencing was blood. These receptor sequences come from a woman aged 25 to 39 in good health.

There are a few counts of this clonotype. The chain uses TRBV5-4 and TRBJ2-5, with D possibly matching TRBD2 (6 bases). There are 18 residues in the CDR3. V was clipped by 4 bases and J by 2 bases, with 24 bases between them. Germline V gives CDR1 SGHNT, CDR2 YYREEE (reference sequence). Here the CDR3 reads CASSPGGGGLAGQETQYF. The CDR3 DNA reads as TGTGCCAGCAGCCCCGGGGGAGGAGGGCTGGCTGGGCAAGAGACCCAGTACTTC.

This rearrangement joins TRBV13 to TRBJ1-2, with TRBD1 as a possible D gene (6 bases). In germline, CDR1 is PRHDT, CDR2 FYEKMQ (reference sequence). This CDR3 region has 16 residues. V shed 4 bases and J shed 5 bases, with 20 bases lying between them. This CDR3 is CASSSALGGPYYGYTF. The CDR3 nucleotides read TGTGCCAGCAGCTCCGCTTTGGGGGGGCCCTATTATGGCTACACCTTC. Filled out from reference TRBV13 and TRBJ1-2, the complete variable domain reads AAGVIQSPRHLIKEKRETATLKCYPIPRHDTVYWYQQGPGQDPQFLISFYEKMQSDKGSIPDRFSAQQFSDYHSELNMSSLELGDSALYFCASSSALGGPYYGYTFGSGTRLTVV.

Here the CDR3 reads CAISDKGETDTQYF. The DNA of the CDR3 is TGTGCCATCAGTGATAAGGGGGAGACAGATACGCAGTATTTT. The chain recombines TRBV10-3 with TRBJ2-3, with D perhaps matching TRBD1 (6 bases). With 3 bases removed from V and 3 bases from J, the gap between germline ends came to 10 bases. CDR3 length: 14 residues. Germline V lookup: CDR1 ENHRY, CDR2 SYGVKD.

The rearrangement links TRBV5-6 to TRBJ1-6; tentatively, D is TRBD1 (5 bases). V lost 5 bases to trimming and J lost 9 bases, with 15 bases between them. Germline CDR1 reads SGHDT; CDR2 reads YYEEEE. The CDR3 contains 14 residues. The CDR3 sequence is CASSRKDISSPLHF. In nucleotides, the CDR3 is TGTGCCAGCAGTCGAAAGGACATTTCTTCACCCCTCCACTTT.

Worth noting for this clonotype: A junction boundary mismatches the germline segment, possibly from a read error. CDR3 nucleotides: TGTGCCACCAGCAGAGATATACAGTCCTATGAGCAGTACTTC. Protein sequence: CATSRDIQSYEQYF. V is TRBV15 and J is TRBJ2-7; D is unclear. The germline V gene encodes CDR1 LNHNV and CDR2 YYDKDF (reference sequence). This CDR3 has 14 residues.

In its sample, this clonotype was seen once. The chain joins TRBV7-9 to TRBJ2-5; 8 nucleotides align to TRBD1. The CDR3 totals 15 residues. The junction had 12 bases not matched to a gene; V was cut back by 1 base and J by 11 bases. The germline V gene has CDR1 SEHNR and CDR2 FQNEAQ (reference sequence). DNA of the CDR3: TGTGCCAGCAGCTTAGGGGAGGACAGGGTAAATGAGCAGTACTTC. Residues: CASSLGEDRVNEQYF. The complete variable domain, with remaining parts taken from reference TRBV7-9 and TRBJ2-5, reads DTGVSQNPRHKITKRGQNVTFRCDPISEHNRLYWYRQTLGQGPEFLTYFQNEAQLEKSRLLSDRFSAERPKGSFSTLEIQRTEQGDSAMYLCASSLGEDRVNEQYFGPGTRLLVL.

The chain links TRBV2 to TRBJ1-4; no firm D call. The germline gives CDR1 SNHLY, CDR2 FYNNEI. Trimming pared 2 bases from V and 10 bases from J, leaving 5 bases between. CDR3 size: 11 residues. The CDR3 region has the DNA TGTGCCAGCAGTGAACGTGGAAAACTGTTTTTT. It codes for CASSERGKLFF.

The CDR3 bases are TGTGCCAGCAGCGTAGGCCAGTATAATGAAAAACTGTTTTTT. It encodes CASSVGQYNEKLFF. The chain combines TRBV9 with TRBJ1-4; D is unclear. Looked up from germline, CDR1 is SGDLS and CDR2 is YYNGEE. The CDR3 runs 14 residues. Trimming removed 0 bases from V and 4 bases from J, with 7 bases in between.